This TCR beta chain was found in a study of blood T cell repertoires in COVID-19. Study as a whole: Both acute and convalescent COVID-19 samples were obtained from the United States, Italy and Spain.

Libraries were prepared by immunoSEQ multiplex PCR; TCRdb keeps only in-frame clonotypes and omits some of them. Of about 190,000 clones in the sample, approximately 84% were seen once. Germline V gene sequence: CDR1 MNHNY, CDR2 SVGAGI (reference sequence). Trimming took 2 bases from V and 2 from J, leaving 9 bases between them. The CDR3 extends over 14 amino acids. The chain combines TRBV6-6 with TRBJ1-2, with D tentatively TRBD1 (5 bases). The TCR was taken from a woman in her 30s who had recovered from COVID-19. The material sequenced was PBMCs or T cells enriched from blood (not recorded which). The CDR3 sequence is CASSYDRGNYGYTF. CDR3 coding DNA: TGTGCCAGCAGTTACGACCGGGGGAACTATGGCTACACCTTC.